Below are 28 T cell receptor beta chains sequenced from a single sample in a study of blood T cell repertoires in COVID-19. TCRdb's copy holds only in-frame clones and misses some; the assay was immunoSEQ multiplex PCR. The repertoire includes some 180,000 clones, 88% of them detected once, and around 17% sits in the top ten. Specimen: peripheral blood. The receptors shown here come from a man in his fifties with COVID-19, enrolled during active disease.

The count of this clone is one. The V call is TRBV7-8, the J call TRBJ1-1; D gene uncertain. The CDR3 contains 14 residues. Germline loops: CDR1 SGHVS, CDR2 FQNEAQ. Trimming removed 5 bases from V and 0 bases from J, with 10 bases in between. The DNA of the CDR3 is TGTGCCAGCAGCCCCTGGCAGATGAACACTGAAGCTTTCTTT. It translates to CASSPWQMNTEAFF.

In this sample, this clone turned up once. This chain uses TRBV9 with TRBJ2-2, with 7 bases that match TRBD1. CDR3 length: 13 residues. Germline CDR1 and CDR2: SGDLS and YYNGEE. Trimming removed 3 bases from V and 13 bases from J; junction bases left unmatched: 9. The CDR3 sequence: CASSDFPGGWLFF. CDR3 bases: TGTGCCAGCAGCGATTTCCCAGGGGGTTGGCTGTTTTTT.

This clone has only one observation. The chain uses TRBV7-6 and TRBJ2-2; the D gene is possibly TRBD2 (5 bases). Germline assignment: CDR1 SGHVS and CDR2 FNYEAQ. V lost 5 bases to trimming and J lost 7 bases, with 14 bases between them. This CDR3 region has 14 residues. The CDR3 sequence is CASSPRGSGGELFF. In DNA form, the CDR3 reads TGTGCCAGCAGCCCCCGAGGGTCGGGCGGGGAGCTGTTTTTT.

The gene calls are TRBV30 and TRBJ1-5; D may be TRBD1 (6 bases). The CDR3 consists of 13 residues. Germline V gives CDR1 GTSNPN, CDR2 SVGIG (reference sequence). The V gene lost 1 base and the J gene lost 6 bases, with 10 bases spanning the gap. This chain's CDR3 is CAWSAGGGQPQHF. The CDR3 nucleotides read TGTGCCTGGAGTGCGGGGGGCGGTCAGCCCCAGCATTTT. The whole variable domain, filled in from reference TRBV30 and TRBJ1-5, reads SQTIHQWPATLVQPVGSPLSLECTVEGTSNPNLYWYRQAAGRGLQLLFYSVGIGQISSEVPQNLSASRPQDRQFILSSKKLLLSDSGFYLCAWSAGGGQPQHFGDGTRLSIL.

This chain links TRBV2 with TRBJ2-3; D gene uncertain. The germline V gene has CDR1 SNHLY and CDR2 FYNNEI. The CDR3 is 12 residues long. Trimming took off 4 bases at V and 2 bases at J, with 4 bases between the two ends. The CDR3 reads CASSGATDTQYF. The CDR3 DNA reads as TGTGCCAGCAGTGGGGCCACAGATACGCAGTATTTT.

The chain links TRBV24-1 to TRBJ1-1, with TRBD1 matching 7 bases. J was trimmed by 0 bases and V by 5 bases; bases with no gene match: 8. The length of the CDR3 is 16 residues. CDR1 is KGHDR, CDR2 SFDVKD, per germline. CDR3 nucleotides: TGTGCCACCAGTGGAACAGGGGACGGGGTGAACACTGAAGCTTTCTTT. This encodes CATSGTGDGVNTEAFF.

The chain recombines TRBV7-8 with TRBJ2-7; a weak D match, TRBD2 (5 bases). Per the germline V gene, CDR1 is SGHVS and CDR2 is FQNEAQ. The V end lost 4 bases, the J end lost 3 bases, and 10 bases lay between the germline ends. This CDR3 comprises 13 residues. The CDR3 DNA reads TGTGCCAGCAGCTCAGATCGGGGCTACGAGCAGTACTTC. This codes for CASSSDRGYEQYF.

CDR3 in amino acids: CASSRPRTGGAIGELFF. The CDR3 DNA reads as TGTGCCAGCAGCCGCCCTAGGACAGGGGGCGCGATCGGGGAGCTGTTTTTT. The chain recombines TRBV7-3 with TRBJ2-2, with 11 bases fitting TRBD1. Germline values: CDR1 SGHTA, CDR2 FQGTGA. The CDR3 contains 17 residues. V dropped 5 bases and J dropped 7; count of bases not matched to a gene: 12.

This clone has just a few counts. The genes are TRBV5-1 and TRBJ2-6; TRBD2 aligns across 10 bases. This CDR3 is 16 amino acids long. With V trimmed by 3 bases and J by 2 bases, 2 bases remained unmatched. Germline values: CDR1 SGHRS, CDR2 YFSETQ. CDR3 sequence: CASSSLAGAGANVLTF. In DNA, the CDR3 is TGCGCCAGCAGCTCCCTAGCGGGAGCTGGGGCCAACGTCCTGACTTTC.

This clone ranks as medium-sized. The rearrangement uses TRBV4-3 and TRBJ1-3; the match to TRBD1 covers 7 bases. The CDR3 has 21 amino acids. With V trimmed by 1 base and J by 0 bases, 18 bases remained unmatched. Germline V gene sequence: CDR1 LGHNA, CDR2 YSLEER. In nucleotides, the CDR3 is TGCGCCAGCAGCCAAGGAGTAGGGACGGGACAGACCCTGCTCTCTGGAAACACCATATATTTT. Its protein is CASSQGVGTGQTLLSGNTIYF.

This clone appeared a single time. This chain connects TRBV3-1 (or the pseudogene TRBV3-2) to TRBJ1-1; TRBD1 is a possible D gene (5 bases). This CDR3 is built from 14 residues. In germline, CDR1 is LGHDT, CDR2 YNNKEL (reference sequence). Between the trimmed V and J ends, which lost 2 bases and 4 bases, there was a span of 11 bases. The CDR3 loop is CASSQQGWGTEAFF. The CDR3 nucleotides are TGTGCCAGCAGCCAACAGGGATGGGGCACTGAAGCTTTCTTT.

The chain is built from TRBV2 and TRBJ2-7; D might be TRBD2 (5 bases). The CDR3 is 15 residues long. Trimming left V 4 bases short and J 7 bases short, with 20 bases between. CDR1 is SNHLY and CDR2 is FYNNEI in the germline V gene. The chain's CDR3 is CASSGARSQTGEQYF. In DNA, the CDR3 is TGTGCCAGCAGTGGGGCTAGGAGTCAGACGGGAGAGCAGTACTTC.

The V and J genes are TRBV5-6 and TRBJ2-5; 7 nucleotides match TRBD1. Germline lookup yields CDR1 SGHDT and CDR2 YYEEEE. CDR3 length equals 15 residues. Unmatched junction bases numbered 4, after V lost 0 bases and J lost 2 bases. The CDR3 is CASSLGQGRQETQYF. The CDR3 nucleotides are TGTGCCAGCAGCTTGGGACAGGGAAGGCAAGAGACCCAGTACTTC.

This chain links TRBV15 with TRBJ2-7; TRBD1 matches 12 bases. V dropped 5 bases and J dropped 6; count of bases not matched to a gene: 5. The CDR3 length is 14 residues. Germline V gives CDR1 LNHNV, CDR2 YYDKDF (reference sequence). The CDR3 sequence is CATSRRDRGLEQYF. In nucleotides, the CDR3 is TGTGCCACCAGCCGTCGGGACAGGGGGCTCGAGCAGTACTTC.

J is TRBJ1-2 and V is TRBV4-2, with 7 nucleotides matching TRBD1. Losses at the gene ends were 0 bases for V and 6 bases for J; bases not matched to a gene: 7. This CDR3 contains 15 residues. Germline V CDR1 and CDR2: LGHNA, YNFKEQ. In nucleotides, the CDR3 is TGTGCCAGCAGCCAAGATGTCAGGGGGGCCAATGGCTACACCTTC. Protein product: CASSQDVRGANGYTF.

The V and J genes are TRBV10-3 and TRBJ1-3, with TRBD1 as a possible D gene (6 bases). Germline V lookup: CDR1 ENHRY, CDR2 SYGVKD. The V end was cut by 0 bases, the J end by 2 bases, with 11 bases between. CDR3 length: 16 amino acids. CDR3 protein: CAISESGAGTGNTIYF. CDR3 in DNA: TGTGCCATCAGTGAGTCGGGGGCAGGGACTGGAAACACCATATATTTT.

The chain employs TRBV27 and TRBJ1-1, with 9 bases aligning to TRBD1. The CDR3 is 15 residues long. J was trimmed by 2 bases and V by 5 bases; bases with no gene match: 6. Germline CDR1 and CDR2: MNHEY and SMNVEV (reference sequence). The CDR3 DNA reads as TGTGCCAGCAGTGCCCCGGGACAGGGAAACACTGAAGCTTTCTTT. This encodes CASSAPGQGNTEAFF.

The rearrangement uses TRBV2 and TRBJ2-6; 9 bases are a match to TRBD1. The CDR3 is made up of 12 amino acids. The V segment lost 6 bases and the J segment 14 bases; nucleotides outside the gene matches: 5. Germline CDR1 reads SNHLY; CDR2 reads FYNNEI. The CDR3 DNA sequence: TGTGCCAGCAGCACAGGGGGCCCCTTCCTGACTTTC. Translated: CASSTGGPFLTF.

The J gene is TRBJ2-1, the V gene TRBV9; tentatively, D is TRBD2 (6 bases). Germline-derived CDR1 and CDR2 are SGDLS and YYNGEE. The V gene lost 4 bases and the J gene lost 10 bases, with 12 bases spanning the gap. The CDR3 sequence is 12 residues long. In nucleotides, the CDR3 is TGTGCCAGCAGCCGTGGTGGAGGGGAGCAGTTCTTC. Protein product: CASSRGGGEQFF.

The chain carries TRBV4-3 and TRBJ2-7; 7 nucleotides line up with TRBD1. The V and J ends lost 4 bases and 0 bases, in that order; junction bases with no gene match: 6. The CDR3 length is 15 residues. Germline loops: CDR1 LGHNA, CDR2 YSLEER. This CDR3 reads CASSRSRDSSYEQYF. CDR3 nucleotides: TGCGCCAGCAGCCGATCTCGGGACAGCTCCTACGAGCAGTACTTC.

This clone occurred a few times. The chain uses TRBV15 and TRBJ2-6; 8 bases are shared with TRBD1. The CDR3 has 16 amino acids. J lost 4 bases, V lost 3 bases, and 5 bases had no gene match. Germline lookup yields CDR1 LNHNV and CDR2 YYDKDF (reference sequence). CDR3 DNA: TGTGCCACCAGCAGGGACAGGGTTGCAGGGGCCAACGTCCTGACTTTC. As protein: CATSRDRVAGANVLTF.

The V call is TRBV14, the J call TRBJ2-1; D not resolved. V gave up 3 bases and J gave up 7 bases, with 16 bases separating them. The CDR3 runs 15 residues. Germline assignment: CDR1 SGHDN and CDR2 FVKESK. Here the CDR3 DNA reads TGTGCCAGCAGCCACAGATTGGCAGGTCGGAATGAGCAGTTCTTC. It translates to CASSHRLAGRNEQFF. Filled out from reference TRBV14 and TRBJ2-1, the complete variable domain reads EAGVTQFPSHSVIEKGQTVTLRCDPISGHDNLYWYRRVMGKEIKFLLHFVKESKQDESGMPNNRFLAERTGGTYSTLKVQPAELEDSGVYFCASSHRLAGRNEQFFGPGTRLTVL.

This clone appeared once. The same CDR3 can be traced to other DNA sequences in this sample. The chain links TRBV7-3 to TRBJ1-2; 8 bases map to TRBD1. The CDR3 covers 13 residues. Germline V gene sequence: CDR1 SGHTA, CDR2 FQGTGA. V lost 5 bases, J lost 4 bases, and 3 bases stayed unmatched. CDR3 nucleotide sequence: TGTGCCAGCAGCCCCGGACAGGGCTATGGCTACACCTTC. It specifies CASSPGQGYGYTF.

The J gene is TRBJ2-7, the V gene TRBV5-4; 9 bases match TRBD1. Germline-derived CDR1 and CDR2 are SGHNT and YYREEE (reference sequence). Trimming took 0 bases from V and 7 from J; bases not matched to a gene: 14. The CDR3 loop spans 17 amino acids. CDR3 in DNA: TGTGCCAGCAGCTTGGTCGGGACAGGGTTCCTCCGGAGTGAGCAGTACTTC. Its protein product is CASSLVGTGFLRSEQYF.

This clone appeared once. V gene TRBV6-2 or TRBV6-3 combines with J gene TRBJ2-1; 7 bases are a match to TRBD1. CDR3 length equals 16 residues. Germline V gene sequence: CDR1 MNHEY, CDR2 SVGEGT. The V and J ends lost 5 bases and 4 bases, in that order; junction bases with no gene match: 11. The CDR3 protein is CASSPSTGLRYNEQFF. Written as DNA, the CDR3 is TGTGCCAGCAGTCCATCGACAGGGTTGAGGTACAATGAGCAGTTCTTC.

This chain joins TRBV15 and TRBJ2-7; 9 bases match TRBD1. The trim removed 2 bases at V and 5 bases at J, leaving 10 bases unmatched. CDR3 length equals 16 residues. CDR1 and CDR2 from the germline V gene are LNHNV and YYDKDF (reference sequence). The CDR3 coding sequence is TGTGCCACCAGCAGAAATTTTGGGACAGGGACCGACGAGCAGTACTTC. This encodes CATSRNFGTGTDEQYF.

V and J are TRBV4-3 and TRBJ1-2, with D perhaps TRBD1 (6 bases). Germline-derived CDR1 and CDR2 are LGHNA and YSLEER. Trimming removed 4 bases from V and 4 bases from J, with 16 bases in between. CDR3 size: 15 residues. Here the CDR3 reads CASSPTEGVSYGYTF. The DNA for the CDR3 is TGCGCCAGCAGCCCTACCGAGGGGGTGAGCTATGGCTACACCTTC.

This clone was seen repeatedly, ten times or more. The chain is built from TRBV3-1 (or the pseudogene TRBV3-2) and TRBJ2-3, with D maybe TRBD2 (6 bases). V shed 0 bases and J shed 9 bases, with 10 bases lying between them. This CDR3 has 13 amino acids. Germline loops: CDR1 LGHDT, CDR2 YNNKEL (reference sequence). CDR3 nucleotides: TGTGCCAGCAGCCAAGAAGGGGCGGGGACGCAGTATTTT. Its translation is CASSQEGAGTQYF.